This record concerns one T cell receptor (beta chain) sequence. Antigen specificity is unknown. CDR3 length: 12 residues. Per germline, CDR1 LNHDA and CDR2 SQIVND (reference sequence). The V end was cut by 5 bases, the J end by 0 bases, with 5 bases between. This entry is derived from a study of cytomegalovirus exposure and HLA in healthy donors. Study-wide points: It was approximately 150 TCR beta chains that were listed as cytomegalovirus-associated. An analysis that was carried out later associated about 17,000 TCR beta sequences with HLA alleles at 0.05 false discovery rate.

The PCR contained 60 Vbeta and 13 Jbeta primers. The protocol was immunoSEQ multiplex PCR, while the TCRdb copy is restricted to in-frame clones and leaves out a portion. This table holds about 120,000 clones, over 70% found once. V is TRBV19 and J is TRBJ2-7; D remains unclear. Sequenced material: PBMCs. The clonotype was recovered from a man aged 18 to 30 in good health and CMV-seropositive. CDR3 coding DNA: TGTGCCAGTAGTGCGAGCTCCTACGAGCAGTACTTC. As protein: CASSASSYEQYF.